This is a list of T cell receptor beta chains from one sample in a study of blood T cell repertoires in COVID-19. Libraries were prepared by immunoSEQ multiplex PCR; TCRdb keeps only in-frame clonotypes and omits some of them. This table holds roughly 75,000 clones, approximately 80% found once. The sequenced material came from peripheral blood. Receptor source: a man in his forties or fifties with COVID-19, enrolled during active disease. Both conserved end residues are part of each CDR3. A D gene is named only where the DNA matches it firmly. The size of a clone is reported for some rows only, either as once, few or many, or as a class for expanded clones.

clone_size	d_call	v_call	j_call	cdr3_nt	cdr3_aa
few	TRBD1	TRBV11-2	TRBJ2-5	TGTGCCAGCAGCTCGGGACAGGGGGACCAAGAGACCCAGTACTTC	CASSSGQGDQETQYF
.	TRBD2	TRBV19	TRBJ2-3	TGTGCCAGTAGACGCGGGGGTTGGACAGATACGCAGTATTTT	CASRRGGWTDTQYF
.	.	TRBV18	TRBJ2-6	TGTGCCAGCTCAGAGTTGAGGGGGGCCAACGTCCTGACTTTC	CASSELRGANVLTF
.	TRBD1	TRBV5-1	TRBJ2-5	TGCGCCAGCAGCCCCGGGACAGCCGAAGAGACCCAGTACTTC	CASSPGTAEETQYF
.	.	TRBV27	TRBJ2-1	TGTGCCAGCAGTTCGTTTGACGGGAGCTCCTACAATGAGCAGTTCTTC	CASSSFDGSSYNEQFF
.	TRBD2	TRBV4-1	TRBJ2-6	TGCGCCAGCAGCCAAGATGAAGCGGGAGCTCCTGGGGCCAACGTCCTGACTTTC	CASSQDEAGAPGANVLTF
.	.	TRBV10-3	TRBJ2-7	TGTGCCATCGGCACAGGAACCTACGAGCAGTACTTC	CAIGTGTYEQYF
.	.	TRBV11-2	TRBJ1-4	TGTGCCAGCAGCAGTGGGGCGGGGATGGGTGAAAAACTGTTTTTT	CASSSGAGMGEKLFF
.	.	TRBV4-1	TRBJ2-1	TGCGCCAGCAGCCAAACCCCCCCCGGGCCCGGCGGAGGAATATACAATGAGCAGTTCTTC	CASSQTPPGPGGGIYNEQFF
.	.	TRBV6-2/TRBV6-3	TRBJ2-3	TGTGCCAGCAGTCCGGTATCGGCAGATACGCAGTATTTT	CASSPVSADTQYF
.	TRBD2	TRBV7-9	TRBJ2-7	TGTGCCAGCAGCTCTTTGACTAGCGGTGTTTACGAGCAGTACTTC	CASSSLTSGVYEQYF
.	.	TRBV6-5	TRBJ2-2	TGTGCCAGCAGTCGCGGGCTAAGAGGCGCCGGGGAGCTGTTTTTT	CASSRGLRGAGELFF
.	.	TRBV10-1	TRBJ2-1	TGCGCCAGCAGTGAGTCGTTCTTCATTGACAACAACAATGAGCAGTTCTTC	CASSESFFIDNNNEQFF
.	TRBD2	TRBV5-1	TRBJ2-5	TGCGCCAGCAGCTTGCCCGAACTAGCGGGTGGGCGGGAGACCCAGTACTTC	CASSLPELAGGRETQYF
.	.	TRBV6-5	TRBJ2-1	TGTGCCAGCAGTTACTCGAGGGGGGGCAATGAGCAGTTCTTC	CASSYSRGGNEQFF
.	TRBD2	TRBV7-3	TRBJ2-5	TGTGCCAGCAGCTTAACGGGAGGGCCGGGGGAGACCCAGTACTTC	CASSLTGGPGETQYF
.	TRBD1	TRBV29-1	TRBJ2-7	TGCAGCGTAACAGGGGATCCCTACGAGCAGTACTTC	CSVTGDPYEQYF